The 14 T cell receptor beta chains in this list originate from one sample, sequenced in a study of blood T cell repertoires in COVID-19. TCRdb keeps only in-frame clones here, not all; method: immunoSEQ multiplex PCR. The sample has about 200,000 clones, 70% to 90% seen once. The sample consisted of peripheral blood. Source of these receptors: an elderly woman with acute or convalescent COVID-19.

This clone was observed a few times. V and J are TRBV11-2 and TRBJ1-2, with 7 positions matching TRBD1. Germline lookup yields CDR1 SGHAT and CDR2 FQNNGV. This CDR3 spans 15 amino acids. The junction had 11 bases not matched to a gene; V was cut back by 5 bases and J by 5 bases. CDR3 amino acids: CASSLTTGVGYGYTF. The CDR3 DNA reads TGTGCCAGCAGCCTTACTACAGGGGTAGGGTATGGCTACACCTTC.

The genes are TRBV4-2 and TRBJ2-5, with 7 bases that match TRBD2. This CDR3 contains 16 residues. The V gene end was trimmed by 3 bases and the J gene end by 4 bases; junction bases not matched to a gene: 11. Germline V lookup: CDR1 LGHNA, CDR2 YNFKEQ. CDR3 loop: CASSQGQRGRAETQYF. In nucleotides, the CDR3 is TGTGCCAGCAGCCAGGGCCAGCGGGGCCGTGCAGAGACCCAGTACTTC.

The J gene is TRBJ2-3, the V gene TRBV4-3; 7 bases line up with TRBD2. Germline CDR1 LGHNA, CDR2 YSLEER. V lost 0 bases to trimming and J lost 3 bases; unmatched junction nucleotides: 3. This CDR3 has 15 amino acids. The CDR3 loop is CASSQDIGRTDTQYF. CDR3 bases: TGCGCCAGCAGCCAAGATATCGGGAGGACAGATACGCAGTATTTT.

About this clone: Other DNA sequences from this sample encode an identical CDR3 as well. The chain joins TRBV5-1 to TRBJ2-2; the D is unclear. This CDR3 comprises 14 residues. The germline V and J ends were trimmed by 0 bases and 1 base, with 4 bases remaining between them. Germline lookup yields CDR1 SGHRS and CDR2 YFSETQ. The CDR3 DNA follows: TGCGCCAGCAGCTTGGACAGGAACACCGGGGAGCTGTTTTTT. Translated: CASSLDRNTGELFF.

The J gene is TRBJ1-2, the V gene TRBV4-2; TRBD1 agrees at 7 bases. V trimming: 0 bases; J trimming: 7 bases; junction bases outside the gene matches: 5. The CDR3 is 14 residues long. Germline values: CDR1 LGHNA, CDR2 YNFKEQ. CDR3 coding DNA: TGTGCCAGCAGCCAAGACAGGGGGACGGGTGGCTACACCTTC. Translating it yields CASSQDRGTGGYTF.

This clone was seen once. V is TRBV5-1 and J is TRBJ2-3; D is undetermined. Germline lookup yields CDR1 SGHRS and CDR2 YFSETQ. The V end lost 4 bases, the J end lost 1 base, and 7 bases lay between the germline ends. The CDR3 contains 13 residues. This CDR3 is CASSRSGTDTQYF. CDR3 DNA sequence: TGCGCCAGCAGCCGCAGCGGCACAGATACGCAGTATTTT.

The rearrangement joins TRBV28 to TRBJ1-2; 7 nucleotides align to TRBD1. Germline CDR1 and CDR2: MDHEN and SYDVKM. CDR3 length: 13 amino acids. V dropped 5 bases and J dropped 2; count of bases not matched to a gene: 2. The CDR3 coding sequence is TGTGCCAGCAGTCGGGACAGAAACTATGGCTACACCTTC. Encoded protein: CASSRDRNYGYTF.

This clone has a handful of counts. Here the CDR3 reads CASSLSAASAPTGELFF. The CDR3 nucleotides are TGTGCCAGCAGCTTGTCCGCCGCTAGCGCTCCAACCGGGGAGCTGTTTTTT. The chain links TRBV5-8 to TRBJ2-2, with a tentative D call TRBD2 (6 bases). Trimming removed 1 base at V and 5 bases at J, with 18 bases between. From germline, CDR1 is SGHTS and CDR2 YDEGEE. The CDR3 is 17 amino acids. Filled out from reference TRBV5-8 and TRBJ2-2, the complete variable domain reads EAGVTQSPTHLIKTRGQQATLRCSPISGHTSVYWYQQALGLGLQFLLWYDEGEERNRGNFPPRFSGRQFPNYSSELNVNALELEDSALYLCASSLSAASAPTGELFFGEGSRLTVL.

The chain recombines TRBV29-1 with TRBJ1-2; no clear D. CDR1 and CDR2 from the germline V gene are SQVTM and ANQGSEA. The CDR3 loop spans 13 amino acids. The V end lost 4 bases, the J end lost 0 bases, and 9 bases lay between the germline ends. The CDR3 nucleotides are TGCAGCGTTGTGGAGAGAACTAACTATGGCTACACCTTC. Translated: CSVVERTNYGYTF. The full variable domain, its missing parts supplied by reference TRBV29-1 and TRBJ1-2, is SAVISQKPSRDICQRGTSLTIQCQVDSQVTMMFWYRQQPGQSLTLIATANQGSEATYESGFVIDKFPISRPNLTFSTLTVSNMSPEDSSIYLCSVVERTNYGYTFGSGTRLTVV.

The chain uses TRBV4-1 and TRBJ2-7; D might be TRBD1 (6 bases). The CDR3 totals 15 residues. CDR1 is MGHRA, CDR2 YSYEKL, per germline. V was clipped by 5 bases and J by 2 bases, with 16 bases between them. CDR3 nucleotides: TGCGCCAGCAGCGGTCGACAGGAAGCTCCCTACGAGCAGTACTTC. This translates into CASSGRQEAPYEQYF.

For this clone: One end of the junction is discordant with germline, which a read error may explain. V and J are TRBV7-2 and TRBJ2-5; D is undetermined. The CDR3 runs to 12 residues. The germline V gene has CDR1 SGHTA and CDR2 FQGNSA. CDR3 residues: CASSPRLETQYF. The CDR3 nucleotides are TGTGCTAGCAGCCCTAGGTTAGAGACCCAGTACTTC. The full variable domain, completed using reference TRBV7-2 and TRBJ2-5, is GAGVSQSPSNKVTEKGKDVELRCDPISGHTALYWYRQSLGQGLEFLIYFQGNSAPDKSGLPSDRFSAERTGGSVSTLTIQRTQQEDSAVYLCASSPRLETQYFGPGTRLLVL.

The CDR3 sequence: CASSPRGGTNTEAFF. The DNA for the CDR3 is TGTGCCAGCTCACCACGGGGCGGGACGAACACTGAAGCTTTCTTT. The genes are TRBV18 and TRBJ1-1, with D possibly TRBD1 on 5 matching bases. Trimming took 1 base from V and 1 from J, leaving 10 bases between them. This CDR3 contains 15 residues. CDR1 is KGHSH and CDR2 is LQKENI in the germline V gene.

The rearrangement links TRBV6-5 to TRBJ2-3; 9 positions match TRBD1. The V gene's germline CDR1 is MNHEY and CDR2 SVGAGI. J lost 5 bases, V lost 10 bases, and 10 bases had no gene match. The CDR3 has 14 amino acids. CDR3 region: CATQQGARGDTQYF. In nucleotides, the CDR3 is TGTGCCACCCAACAGGGGGCGCGAGGAGATACGCAGTATTTT.

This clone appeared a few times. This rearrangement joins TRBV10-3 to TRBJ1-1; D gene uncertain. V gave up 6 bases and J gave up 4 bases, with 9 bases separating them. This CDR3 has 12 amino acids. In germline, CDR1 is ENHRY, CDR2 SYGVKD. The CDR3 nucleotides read TGTGCCATCAGGGGTCGGGGCACTGAAGCTTTCTTT. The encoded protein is CAIRGRGTEAFF.